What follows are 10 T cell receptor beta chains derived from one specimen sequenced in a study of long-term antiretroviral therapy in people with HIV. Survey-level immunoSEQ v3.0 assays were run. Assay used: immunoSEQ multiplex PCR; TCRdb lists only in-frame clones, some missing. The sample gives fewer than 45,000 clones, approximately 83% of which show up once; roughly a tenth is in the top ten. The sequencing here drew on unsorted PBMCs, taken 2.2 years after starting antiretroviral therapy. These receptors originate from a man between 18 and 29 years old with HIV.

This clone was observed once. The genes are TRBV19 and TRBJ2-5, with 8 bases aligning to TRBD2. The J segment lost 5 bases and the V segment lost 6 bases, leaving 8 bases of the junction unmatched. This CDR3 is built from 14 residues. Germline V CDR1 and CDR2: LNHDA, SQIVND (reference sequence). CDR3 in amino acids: CASRQTGGRETQYF. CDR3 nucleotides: TGTGCCAGTAGGCAAACGGGGGGGCGGGAGACCCAGTACTTC.

Written as DNA, the CDR3 is TGTGCCAGCAGTTTACGCGGGACAGGGCCCTACGAGCAGTACTTC. This codes for CASSLRGTGPYEQYF. The chain has TRBV27 and TRBJ2-7; 9 bases align to TRBD1. CDR1 is MNHEY and CDR2 is SMNVEV in the germline V gene (reference sequence). The CDR3 covers 15 residues. The V segment lost 2 bases and the J segment 2 bases; nucleotides outside the gene matches: 4.

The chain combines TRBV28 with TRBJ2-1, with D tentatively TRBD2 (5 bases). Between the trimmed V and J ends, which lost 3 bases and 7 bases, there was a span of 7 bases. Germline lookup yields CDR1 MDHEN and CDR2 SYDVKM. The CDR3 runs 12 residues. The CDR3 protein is CASSFRGNEQFF. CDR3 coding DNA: TGTGCCAGCAGTTTTCGCGGGAATGAGCAGTTCTTC.

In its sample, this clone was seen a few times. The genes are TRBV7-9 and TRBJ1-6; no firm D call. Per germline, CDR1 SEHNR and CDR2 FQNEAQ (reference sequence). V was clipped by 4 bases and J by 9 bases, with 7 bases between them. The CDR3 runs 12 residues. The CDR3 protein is CASSSFVSPLHF. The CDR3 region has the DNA TGTGCCAGCAGCTCCTTCGTTTCACCCCTCCACTTT.

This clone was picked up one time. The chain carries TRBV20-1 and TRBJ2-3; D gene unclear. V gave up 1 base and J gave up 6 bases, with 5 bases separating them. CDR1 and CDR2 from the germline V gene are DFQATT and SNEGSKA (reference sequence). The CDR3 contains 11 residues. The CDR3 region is CSARVMDTQYF. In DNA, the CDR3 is TGCAGTGCTAGAGTTATGGATACGCAGTATTTT.

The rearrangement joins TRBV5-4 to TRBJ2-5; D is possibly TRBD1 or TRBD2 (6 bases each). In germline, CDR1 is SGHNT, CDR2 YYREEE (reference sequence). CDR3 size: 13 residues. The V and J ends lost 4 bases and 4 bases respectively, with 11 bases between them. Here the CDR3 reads CASSRGPAETQYF. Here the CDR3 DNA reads TGTGCCAGCAGCCGGGGGCCTGCAGAGACCCAGTACTTC. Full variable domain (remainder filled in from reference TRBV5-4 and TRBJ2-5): ETGVTQSPTHLIKTRGQQVTLRCSSQSGHNTVSWYQQALGQGPQFIFQYYREEENGRGNFPPRFSGLQFPNYSSELNVNALELDDSALYLCASSRGPAETQYFGPGTRLLVL.

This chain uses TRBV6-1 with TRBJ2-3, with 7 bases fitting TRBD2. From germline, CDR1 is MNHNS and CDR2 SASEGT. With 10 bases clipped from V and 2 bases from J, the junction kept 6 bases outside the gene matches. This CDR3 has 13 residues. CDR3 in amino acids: CATQRDHTDTQYF. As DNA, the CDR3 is TGTGCCACGCAGCGGGACCACACAGATACGCAGTATTTT.

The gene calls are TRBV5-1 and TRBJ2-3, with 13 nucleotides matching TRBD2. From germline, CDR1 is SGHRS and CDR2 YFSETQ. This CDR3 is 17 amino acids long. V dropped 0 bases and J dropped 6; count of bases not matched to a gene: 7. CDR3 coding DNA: TGCGCCAGCAGCTTGGTGCCATGGGGACTAGCGGGGGATACGCAGTATTTT. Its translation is CASSLVPWGLAGDTQYF.

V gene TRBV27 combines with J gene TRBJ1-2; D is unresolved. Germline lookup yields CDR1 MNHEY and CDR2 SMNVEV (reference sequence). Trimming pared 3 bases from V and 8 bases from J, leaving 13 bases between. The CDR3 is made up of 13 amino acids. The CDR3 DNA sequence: TGTGCCAGCAGTTTCCTCAGCAGCAACGGCTACACCTTC. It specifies CASSFLSSNGYTF.

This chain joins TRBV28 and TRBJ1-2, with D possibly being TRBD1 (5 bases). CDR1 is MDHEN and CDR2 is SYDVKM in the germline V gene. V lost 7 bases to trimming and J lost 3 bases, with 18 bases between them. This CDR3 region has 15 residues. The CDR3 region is CASKEGYLKDYGYTF. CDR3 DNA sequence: TGTGCCAGCAAAGAGGGGTATCTGAAGGACTATGGCTACACCTTC.